This TCR beta chain was recorded in a study of blood T cell repertoires in COVID-19. Study at large: The United States, Italy and Spain provided the acute and convalescent COVID-19 samples.

Assay: immunoSEQ multiplex PCR; the TCRdb copy retains only in-frame clones and omits some. The sample yields about 340,000 clones, about 83% seen once. The CDR3 is 13 amino acids. Germline V gives CDR1 MDHEN, CDR2 SYDVKM. After removal of 3 bases from V and 6 bases from J, the junction contained 4 bases not matched to a gene. The specimen sequenced was peripheral blood. The receptor was derived from a man between 25 and 39 years old with active or convalescent COVID-19. The chain uses TRBV28 and TRBJ1-1, with TRBD1 identical over 7 bases. CDR3 sequence: CASSFPTGPEAFF. The CDR3 bases are TGTGCCAGCAGTTTCCCGACAGGGCCTGAAGCTTTCTTT.